This T cell receptor beta chain was observed in a study of T cell changes during pregnancy in multiple sclerosis. Data came from immunoSEQ multiplex PCR; TCRdb stores just in-frame clones and leaves some out. The table lists about 31,000 clones, roughly 86% of them singletons. Germline loops: CDR1 LNHNV, CDR2 YYDKDF (reference sequence). The CDR3 contains 14 residues. Trimming pared 1 base from V and 7 bases from J, leaving 8 bases between. The sample here was CD8+ T cells from peripheral blood mononuclear cells, taken before pregnancy. This chain links TRBV15 with TRBJ1-6; D is unresolved. This sequence was found in a female donor with multiple sclerosis, enrolled in a pregnancy study. CDR3 DNA sequence: TGTGCCACCAGCAGAGGTGCGGGGAATTCACCCCTCCACTTT. It yields the protein CATSRGAGNSPLHF.